Included here is one T cell receptor (beta chain) sequence, with context. This entry is derived from a study of blood T cell repertoires in COVID-19. Study at large: Sample material is recorded as cDNA or gDNA derived from T cells, B-cell-depleted T cells, or PBMCs.

Germline assignment: CDR1 SGHTA and CDR2 FQGNSA. This CDR3 is 16 amino acids long. V was pared by 3 bases and J by 7 bases, with 21 bases between. In the original processing: For nucleated cells, counts were estimated from reference gene primer amplification. The assay was immunoSEQ multiplex PCR, and TCRdb's table has in-frame clones only and misses some. V and J calls and clone size are given by that table; D and trimming were obtained from the DNA. The sample holds 200,000 to 300,000 clones; about nine tenths are singletons and the top ten take about 7%. This TCR was recovered from a man in his fifties or sixties who had recovered from COVID-19. Source material: peripheral blood. V usage is TRBV7-2 and J usage is TRBJ1-1; D not resolved. Here the CDR3 DNA reads TGTGCCAGCAGCTTGAAACGATTCTTTAGCCAGAGTGAAGCTTTCTTT. This translates into CASSLKRFFSQSEAFF.